The 31 T cell receptor beta chains listed next were all sequenced from one sample in a study of blood T cell repertoires in COVID-19. Using immunoSEQ multiplex PCR, the repertoire was profiled, and TCRdb retains in-frame clones only, with some absent. The table lists a few hundred thousand clones, 85% to 90% of them singletons. Material: peripheral blood. These receptors were collected from a young man with active or convalescent COVID-19.

This clone occurred a few times. This rearrangement joins TRBV7-3 to TRBJ2-1; D is unresolved. The length of the CDR3 is 15 residues. Germline V gene data show CDR1 as SGHTA and CDR2 as FQGTGA. V was clipped by 5 bases and J by 0 bases, with 11 bases between them. DNA for the CDR3: TGTGCCAGCAGCCTGACATCGCTCTCCTACAATGAGCAGTTCTTC. Its protein is CASSLTSLSYNEQFF.

V and J are TRBV2 and TRBJ2-1, with TRBD2 matching over 10 bases. Germline-derived CDR1 and CDR2 are SNHLY and FYNNEI. The CDR3 runs to 14 residues. Trimming cost V 3 bases and J 5 bases; bases outside gene matches: 1. The DNA of the CDR3 is TGTGCCAGCAGTGACCTAGCGGGGGACAATGAGCAGTTCTTC. This gives the protein CASSDLAGDNEQFF.

The chain uses TRBV11-2 and TRBJ1-4; TRBD1 agrees at 7 bases. This CDR3 has 15 amino acids. Per germline, CDR1 SGHAT and CDR2 FQNNGV. The V segment lost 5 bases and the J segment 7 bases; nucleotides outside the gene matches: 10. CDR3 nucleotides: TGTGCCAGCAGCGAAAAACAGGGGACGACTGAAAAACTGTTTTTT. This gives the protein CASSEKQGTTEKLFF.

The chain couples TRBV12-5 to TRBJ2-3, with 10 bases matching TRBD2. V shed 6 bases and J 4 bases; nucleotides not matched to a gene: 1. The CDR3 totals 13 residues. CDR1 is LGHNT, CDR2 FRNRAP, per germline. The CDR3 sequence is CASGLAGADTQYF. CDR3 nucleotide sequence: TGTGCTAGTGGGCTAGCGGGAGCAGATACGCAGTATTTT.

The J gene is TRBJ1-5, the V gene TRBV10-3; 7 bases align to TRBD1. CDR3 length equals 15 residues. CDR1 and CDR2 (germline): ENHRY, SYGVKD. Losses at the gene ends were 3 bases for V and 3 bases for J; bases not matched to a gene: 5. The CDR3 bases are TGTGCCATCAGTGATCCAGACAGGGACAATCAGCCCCAGCATTTT. Translated, it gives CAISDPDRDNQPQHF.

The count of this clone is one. The V and J genes are TRBV29-1 and TRBJ1-1, with a tentative D call TRBD1 (6 bases). CDR1 is SQVTM and CDR2 is ANQGSEA in the germline V gene. The CDR3 loop spans 12 amino acids. Trimming cost V 5 bases and J 6 bases, with 13 bases left between them. The CDR3 DNA reads TGCAGCGTTTATGGGGGCTCGGCTGAAGCTTTCTTT. Its protein is CSVYGGSAEAFF. Full variable domain (rest looked up from reference TRBV29-1 and TRBJ1-1): SAVISQKPSRDICQRGTSLTIQCQVDSQVTMMFWYRQQPGQSLTLIATANQGSEATYESGFVIDKFPISRPNLTFSTLTVSNMSPEDSSIYLCSVYGGSAEAFFGQGTRLTVV.

The chain carries TRBV6-1 and TRBJ1-5, with 7 positions matching TRBD1. This CDR3 has 16 amino acids. V shed 1 base and J 3 bases; nucleotides not matched to a gene: 6. In germline, CDR1 is MNHNS, CDR2 SASEGT. In nucleotides, the CDR3 is TGTGCCAGCAGTGAAGGCTGGGACAGAGCCAATCAGCCCCAGCATTTT. Residues: CASSEGWDRANQPQHF.

V is TRBV2 and J is TRBJ1-5, with D unresolved. Germline V lookup: CDR1 SNHLY, CDR2 FYNNEI. CDR3 length: 14 amino acids. Between the trimmed V and J ends, which lost 0 bases and 7 bases, there was a span of 10 bases. CDR3 nucleotides: TGTGCCAGCAGTGAAGCGCTACGGGTACAGCCCCAGCATTTT. This codes for CASSEALRVQPQHF.

This clone appeared a single time. The gene calls are TRBV6-5 and TRBJ1-2, with a possible D match to TRBD1 (6 bases). CDR3 length: 15 residues. Looked up from germline, CDR1 is MNHEY and CDR2 is SVGAGI. Deletions cut 6 bases from V and 4 bases from J, with 18 bases between. CDR3 region: CASSHSRGEAYGYTF. In DNA form, the CDR3 reads TGTGCCAGCAGCCATTCCAGGGGAGAGGCCTATGGCTACACCTTC.

The rearrangement uses TRBV5-1 and TRBJ2-2; TRBD2 matches 11 bases. Germline trimming cut 1 base from V and 4 bases from J; bases unmatched to any gene: 3. The CDR3 is 16 residues long. The germline gives CDR1 SGHRS, CDR2 YFSETQ. Written as DNA, the CDR3 is TGCGCCAGCAGCTTGAACCTAGCGGGGGGCACCGGGGAGCTGTTTTTT. Translating it yields CASSLNLAGGTGELFF.

The gene calls are TRBV6-1 and TRBJ2-2; D gene ambiguous. V shed 3 bases and J shed 1 base, with 9 bases lying between them. Looked up from germline, CDR1 is MNHNS and CDR2 is SASEGT. The CDR3 runs 15 residues. DNA for the CDR3: TGTGCCAGCAGTGAGGGCGTGATGAACACCGGGGAGCTGTTTTTT. This gives the protein CASSEGVMNTGELFF.

This clone showed up just a few times. The V gene is TRBV5-1, the J gene TRBJ2-5, with 14 bases that match TRBD2. Germline lookup yields CDR1 SGHRS and CDR2 YFSETQ. Unmatched junction bases numbered 3, after V lost 7 bases and J lost 4 bases. This CDR3 spans 14 amino acids. The CDR3 loop is CASGTSGSTETQYF. CDR3 bases: TGCGCCAGCGGGACTAGCGGGAGTACAGAGACCCAGTACTTC.

This clone showed up just once. The chain recombines TRBV28 with TRBJ1-1; TRBD1 is a possible D gene (6 bases). V shed 3 bases and J shed 6 bases, with 11 bases lying between them. CDR3 size: 13 residues. From germline, CDR1 is MDHEN and CDR2 SYDVKM. The CDR3 loop reads CASSLGTRSEAFF. The CDR3 region has the DNA TGTGCCAGCAGTTTGGGGACAAGATCTGAAGCTTTCTTT.

The J gene is TRBJ2-2, the V gene TRBV9; 9 nucleotides match TRBD2. This CDR3 is built from 20 residues. Germline assignment: CDR1 SGDLS and CDR2 YYNGEE. V lost 0 bases and J lost 0; bases outside the gene matches: 12. CDR3 in amino acids: CASSVGLRGGVSSNTGELFF. In DNA form, the CDR3 reads TGTGCCAGCAGCGTAGGTCTGCGGGGGGGAGTAAGTTCGAACACCGGGGAGCTGTTTTTT.

The genes are TRBV7-2 and TRBJ1-2; D call uncertain. The V end lost 5 bases, the J end lost 5 bases, and 6 bases lay between the germline ends. The germline CDR1 and CDR2 sequences are SGHTA and FQGNSA. CDR3 length: 11 amino acids. The CDR3 bases are TGTGCCAGCAGCCGAGGGTATGGCTACACCTTC. Translation gives CASSRGYGYTF.

The chain employs TRBV5-4 and TRBJ1-2; possible D gene TRBD1, 6 bases. Per the germline V gene, CDR1 is SGHNT and CDR2 is YYREEE (reference sequence). The CDR3 extends over 15 amino acids. The germline V and J ends were trimmed by 2 bases and 6 bases, with 17 bases remaining between them. CDR3 sequence reads: CASSLPHYSGDGYTF. In nucleotides, the CDR3 is TGTGCCAGCAGCTTACCACATTACTCAGGGGATGGCTACACCTTC.

The genes are TRBV29-1 and TRBJ2-7; D is possibly TRBD2 (6 bases). This CDR3 region has 13 residues. Germline-derived CDR1 and CDR2 are SQVTM and ANQGSEA. V shed 6 bases and J shed 4 bases, with 16 bases lying between them. In DNA, the CDR3 is TGCAGCGTACCGTCGGGGGACTGGTACGAGCAGTACTTC. Amino acids: CSVPSGDWYEQYF.

The chain employs TRBV10-3 and TRBJ2-7, with 15 bases identical to TRBD2. J gave up 5 bases and V 5 bases, and 4 bases lay outside the gene matches. This CDR3 has 15 amino acids. Germline V gives CDR1 ENHRY, CDR2 SYGVKD. CDR3 nucleotide sequence: TGTGCCATCAGTACCGGGACTAGCGGGAGGAACGAGCAGTACTTC. Amino acids: CAISTGTSGRNEQYF.

This clone came up once. This sequence joins TRBV6-5 and TRBJ1-6, with no clear D. The CDR3 is made up of 13 amino acids. Germline V gene sequence: CDR1 MNHEY, CDR2 SVGAGI. Trimming shortened V by 1 base and J by 9 bases, and 7 bases separated the two germline ends. The CDR3 loop reads CASSYYFGSPLHF. The CDR3 DNA follows: TGTGCCAGCAGTTACTACTTCGGTTCACCCCTCCACTTT.

This clone appeared once. The chain is built from TRBV19 and TRBJ2-2; TRBD1 matches 7 bases. Germline assignment: CDR1 LNHDA and CDR2 SQIVND (reference sequence). The CDR3 has 14 residues. With 10 bases clipped from V and 0 bases from J, the junction kept 5 bases outside the gene matches. Here the CDR3 reads CATKGQPNTGELFF. The DNA for the CDR3 is TGTGCCACTAAGGGACAGCCGAACACCGGGGAGCTGTTTTTT.

The rearrangement uses TRBV5-1 and TRBJ2-5; 8 bases are shared with TRBD2. Germline V gene lookup returns CDR1 SGHRS and CDR2 YFSETQ. This CDR3 spans 16 amino acids. The trim removed 1 base at V and 1 base at J, leaving 6 bases unmatched. CDR3 amino acids: CASSLMAGGLQETQYF. The DNA for the CDR3 is TGCGCCAGCAGCTTGATGGCGGGGGGCCTCCAAGAGACCCAGTACTTC.

The rearrangement uses TRBV11-3 and TRBJ2-7; perhaps TRBD1 as D (6 bases). The V gene's germline CDR1 is SGHNT and CDR2 YENEEA. Trimming shortened V by 5 bases and J by 4 bases, and 15 bases separated the two germline ends. This CDR3 spans 14 amino acids. CDR3 DNA: TGTGCCAGCAGCGACCGGGACATTCGGTACGAGCAGTACTTC. Translating gives CASSDRDIRYEQYF. Combining the CDR3 with reference TRBV11-3 and TRBJ2-7 gives the whole variable domain EAGVVQSPRYKIIEKKQPVAFWCNPISGHNTLYWYLQNLGQGPELLIRYENEEAVDDSQLPKDRFSAERLKGVDSTLKIQPAELGDSAVYLCASSDRDIRYEQYFGPGTRLTVT.

The rearrangement uses TRBV7-3 and TRBJ2-2, with no clear D. Germline CDR1 reads SGHTA; CDR2 reads FQGTGA. The CDR3 has 15 amino acids. V was shortened by 0 bases and J by 5 bases, with 10 bases between the two germline ends. The CDR3 reads CASSLTPLETGELFF. The CDR3 DNA reads as TGTGCCAGCAGCTTAACCCCCTTAGAAACCGGGGAGCTGTTTTTT. Full variable domain (remainder filled in from reference TRBV7-3 and TRBJ2-2): GAGVSQTPSNKVTEKGKYVELRCDPISGHTALYWYRQSLGQGPEFLIYFQGTGAADDSGLPNDRFFAVRPEGSVSTLKIQRTERGDSAVYLCASSLTPLETGELFFGEGSRLTVL.

V gene TRBV6-5 combines with J gene TRBJ2-3; tentatively, D is TRBD2 (6 bases). This CDR3 is 15 amino acids long. V gave up 5 bases and J gave up 0 bases, with 12 bases separating them. CDR1 and CDR2 (germline): MNHEY, SVGAGI. CDR3 bases: TGTGCCAGCAGTCCCCCGCGGGGTAGCACAGATACGCAGTATTTT. This translates into CASSPPRGSTDTQYF.

This sequence joins TRBV5-1 and TRBJ2-7, with 7 bases matching TRBD2. The CDR3 consists of 15 residues. Germline trimming cut 2 bases from V and 2 bases from J; bases unmatched to any gene: 7. Germline V gives CDR1 SGHRS, CDR2 YFSETQ. CDR3 DNA: TGCGCCAGCAGCTTCTTAACGGGGGGAACCTACGAGCAGTACTTC. The encoded protein is CASSFLTGGTYEQYF.

V usage is TRBV9 and J usage is TRBJ1-5; no definite D call. The CDR3 consists of 13 residues. Germline V gene lookup returns CDR1 SGDLS and CDR2 YYNGEE. V gave up 2 bases and J gave up 4 bases, with 7 bases separating them. CDR3 DNA: TGTGCCAGCAGCGTCGGTCCGAATCAGCCCCAGCATTTT. As protein: CASSVGPNQPQHF.

The rearrangement joins TRBV11-3 to TRBJ1-2; the D is unclear. The CDR3 spans 12 residues. V shed 8 bases and J shed 4 bases, with 11 bases lying between them. Germline CDR1 is SGHNT and CDR2 is YENEEA. CDR3 sequence reads: CASGVGSYGYTF. CDR3 nucleotide sequence: TGTGCCAGCGGGGTCGGGAGCTATGGCTACACCTTC.

The rearrangement joins TRBV24-1 to TRBJ2-5; D might be TRBD2 (5 bases). The CDR3 sequence is 14 residues long. V lost 4 bases and J lost 5, with 13 bases in between. CDR1 is KGHDR and CDR2 is SFDVKD in the germline V gene. Written as DNA, the CDR3 is TGTGCCACCAGTGACCGGGGTTGGGCGGAGACCCAGTACTTC. Translated, it gives CATSDRGWAETQYF.

In its sample, this clone was seen once. The CDR3, as DNA: TGTGCCAGCAGTCCAAATACCGGGACAGGGTTGAAGTCCGATGGCTACACCTTC. Residues: CASSPNTGTGLKSDGYTF. This chain joins TRBV6-6 and TRBJ1-2, with 9 bases lining up with TRBD1. V gave up 5 bases and J gave up 6 bases; unmatched junction bases: 19. This CDR3 is built from 18 residues. Germline CDR1 MNHNY, CDR2 SVGAGI (reference sequence).

The chain combines TRBV5-4 with TRBJ2-7; D possibly corresponds to TRBD1 (6 bases). The germline gives CDR1 SGHNT, CDR2 YYREEE (reference sequence). The CDR3 covers 12 residues. Deletions cut 3 bases from V and 7 bases from J, with 11 bases between. The DNA for the CDR3 is TGTGCCAGCAGCTGGGGGCATAGGGAGCAGTACTTC. This encodes CASSWGHREQYF.

V and J are TRBV1 and TRBJ1-2. TRBV1 is recorded as a pseudogene. The CDR3 contains 18 residues. The CDR3 nucleotides are TGCACCAGCACCGGAGCCGGGTTCCGAGCGTCGAGGCCCTATGGCTACACCTTC. This codes for CTSTGAGFRASRPYGYTF.